This T cell receptor (beta chain) is from a study of T cell changes during pregnancy in multiple sclerosis. With V trimmed by 6 bases and J by 5 bases, 6 bases remained unmatched. The CDR3 is 14 residues long. Germline loops: CDR1 LNHDA, CDR2 SQIVND (reference sequence). Using immunoSEQ multiplex PCR, the repertoire was profiled, and TCRdb retains in-frame clones only, with some absent. The sample has 35,000 or so clones; about 89% are singletons. This clonotype was obtained from a female donor in good health, enrolled as a control in a pregnancy study. The specimen was CD4+ T cells from peripheral blood mononuclear cells, collected in the third trimester of pregnancy. The chain combines TRBV19 with TRBJ2-5; 10 bases match TRBD2. The CDR3, as DNA: TGTGCCAGTAGGGCCGGGACTAGCGTTGAGACCCAGTACTTC. Residues: CASRAGTSVETQYF.